These 31 T cell receptor beta chains were all obtained from the same sample, sequenced in a study of CD8+CD57+ T cells in acquired aplastic anemia. The use of genomic DNA as template underpinned the TCR beta VDJ and CDR3 profiling. TCRdb ran MiXCR on the reads and lists one entry per CDR3 protein. The sample yields 150,000 to 200,000 distinct CDR3 sequences, about 64% seen once. For sequencing, patients were chosen who had shown expansion of CD8+CD57+ cells by flow cytometry. Input material: sorted CD4+, CD8+, or CD8+CD57+ T cells (not recorded which) from PBMCs. The receptor set was obtained from a human donor with aplastic anemia.

This clonotype was found a few times. V is TRBV20-1 and J is TRBJ2-7; TRBD1 agrees at 9 bases. The CDR3 runs 15 residues. The V and J ends lost 0 bases and 4 bases, in that order; junction bases with no gene match: 7. The germline gives CDR1 DFQATT, CDR2 SNEGSKA (reference sequence). The DNA of the CDR3 is TGCAGTGCTAGAGATTCCGGGACAGGGACTTACGAGCAGTACTTC. Its translation is CSARDSGTGTYEQYF.

About this clonotype: One end of the junction varies from germline; a read error may be responsible. CDR3 DNA sequence: TGTGCCATCAGTTTCGGGTTGATGGGGGACTCTCCCTATGGCTACACCTTC. Protein sequence: CAISFGLMGDSPYGYTF. The V gene is TRBV2, the J gene TRBJ1-2; D perhaps matches TRBD1 (5 bases). The germline CDR1 and CDR2 sequences are SNHLY and FYNNEI. The CDR3 is 17 amino acids.

This clonotype was seen at least ten times. The chain is built from TRBV5-8 and TRBJ2-7; D is possibly TRBD2 (6 bases). The CDR3 runs to 13 residues. The germline V and J ends were trimmed by 7 bases and 0 bases, with 11 bases remaining between them. Germline V CDR1 and CDR2: SGHTS, YDEGEE. CDR3 DNA: TGTGCCAGCTCCGGGGGAGCCTCCTACGAGCAGTACTTC. It specifies CASSGGASYEQYF.

A note on this clonotype: A read error may be the cause here, since a much bigger clone is one base away. The chain carries TRBV29-1 and TRBJ2-3, with a weak D call TRBD2 (6 bases). Looked up from germline, CDR1 is SQVTM and CDR2 is ANQGSEA. The CDR3 is 15 residues long. CDR3 amino acids: CSVEAGSGITDTQCF. The CDR3 DNA reads TGCAGCGTTGAGGCTGGTAGCGGAATCACAGATACGCAGTGTTTT.

This clonotype was seen just once. The genes are TRBV20-1 and TRBJ2-5; no reliable D call. Germline CDR1 and CDR2: DFQATT and SNEGSKA (reference sequence). This CDR3 contains 13 residues. Trimming removed 1 base at V and 0 bases at J, with 6 bases between. The CDR3 region is CSARGGNQETQYF. As DNA, the CDR3 is TGCAGTGCTAGAGGGGGTAACCAAGAGACCCAGTACTTC.

The chain uses TRBV24-1 and TRBJ2-3; TRBD1 aligns across 9 bases. J lost 2 bases, V lost 7 bases, and 6 bases had no gene match. This CDR3 contains 15 residues. The germline CDR1 and CDR2 sequences are KGHDR and SFDVKD. The CDR3 loop is CATRLGQGPTDTQYF. DNA of the CDR3: TGTGCCACCAGACTCGGACAGGGGCCCACAGATACGCAGTATTTT.

This clonotype occurred many times. V gene TRBV20-1 combines with J gene TRBJ2-5; the D gene is possibly TRBD2 (6 bases). The length of the CDR3 is 14 residues. V shed 3 bases and J shed 5 bases, with 16 bases lying between them. Germline-derived CDR1 and CDR2 are DFQATT and SNEGSKA (reference sequence). DNA for the CDR3: TGCAGTGCTAGGGGAGGCAGGGACTTCGAGACCCAGTACTTC. Its protein is CSARGGRDFETQYF.

This clonotype has more than one count but fewer than ten. The chain links TRBV10-1 to TRBJ1-6, with 8 nucleotides matching TRBD1. The CDR3 runs 17 residues. The germline gives CDR1 WNHNN, CDR2 SYGVQD (reference sequence). With V trimmed by 6 bases and J by 9 bases, 16 bases remained unmatched. CDR3 in amino acids: CASSDTQGVIGSSPLHF. In nucleotides, the CDR3 is TGCGCCAGCAGCGACACACAGGGGGTGATTGGTAGTTCACCCCTCCACTTT.

The CDR3 nucleotides read TGCAGTGCTAGACCAGCGGGGGGGCGGAATGAGCAGTTCTTC. Amino acid sequence: CSARPAGGRNEQFF. This chain links TRBV20-1 with TRBJ2-1; 10 positions agree with TRBD2. Germline CDR1 and CDR2: DFQATT and SNEGSKA (reference sequence). The CDR3 consists of 14 residues. Losses at the gene ends were 2 bases for V and 7 bases for J; bases not matched to a gene: 5.

This clonotype has just one count. The chain couples TRBV12-3 or TRBV12-4 to TRBJ2-5; D not certain. The germline V and J ends were trimmed by 6 bases and 5 bases, with 13 bases remaining between them. The CDR3 loop spans 13 amino acids. CDR3 coding DNA: TGTGCCAGCAGGGCTGGGGTTAAGGAGACCCAGTACTTC. Residues: CASRAGVKETQYF.

DNA for the CDR3: TGCGCCAGCAGCCAAGATCGCTTCTCCGACTCCTACGAGCAGTACTTC. Translated: CASSQDRFSDSYEQYF. The gene calls are TRBV4-3 and TRBJ2-7; D unclear. Germline assignment: CDR1 LGHNA and CDR2 YSLEER. The CDR3 runs to 16 residues. V was pared by 0 bases and J by 0 bases, with 12 bases between.

The genes are TRBV29-1 and TRBJ2-5, with 14 bases aligning to TRBD2. The CDR3 length is 16 residues. Germline CDR1 is SQVTM and CDR2 is ANQGSEA. Trimming removed 6 bases from V and 0 bases from J; junction bases left unmatched: 6. The DNA for the CDR3 is TGCAGCGTACGGGGGGGACTAGCGGGAGACCAAGAGACCCAGTACTTC. Its protein product is CSVRGGLAGDQETQYF. The full variable domain, in which reference TRBV29-1 and TRBJ2-5 provide the parts outside the CDR3, is SAVISQKPSRDICQRGTSLTIQCQVDSQVTMMFWYRQQPGQSLTLIATANQGSEATYESGFVIDKFPISRPNLTFSTLTVSNMSPEDSSIYLCSVRGGLAGDQETQYFGPGTRLLVL.

This clonotype was detected ten times or more. The chain is built from TRBV6-1 and TRBJ2-7; D call uncertain. V was cut by 4 bases and J by 4 bases, with 11 bases left in between. The germline CDR1 and CDR2 sequences are MNHNS and SASEGT. The CDR3 consists of 13 residues. The CDR3 DNA sequence: TGTGCCAGCAGTGGACCAAATTATTACGAGCAGTACGTC. It yields the protein CASSGPNYYEQYV.

In its sample, this clonotype was seen a few times. This rearrangement joins TRBV20-1 to TRBJ2-1, with 9 bases matching TRBD2. Germline V CDR1 and CDR2: DFQATT, SNEGSKA (reference sequence). Trimming removed 1 base from V and 5 bases from J; junction bases left unmatched: 3. The CDR3 loop spans 14 amino acids. This CDR3 is CSARGLAANNEQFF. DNA for the CDR3: TGCAGTGCTAGAGGACTAGCGGCCAACAATGAGCAGTTCTTC.

The gene calls are TRBV12-3 or TRBV12-4 and TRBJ1-2; D uncertain. Trimming stripped 5 bases from V and 6 bases from J, with 10 bases between. This CDR3 is 12 amino acids long. The CDR3 reads CASSLGPNGYTF. CDR3 bases: TGTGCCAGCAGTCTAGGGCCCAATGGCTACACCTTC.

This clonotype has only a few counts. The chain has TRBV14 and TRBJ2-7; D is perhaps TRBD1 (8 bases). Germline-derived CDR1 and CDR2 are SGHDN and FVKESK. There are 15 residues in the CDR3. V was shortened by 2 bases and J by 2 bases, with 13 bases between the two germline ends. This CDR3 is CASSQRTGRAYEQYF. The CDR3 DNA sequence: TGTGCCAGCAGCCAACGGACAGGGAGGGCCTACGAGCAGTACTTC.

V is TRBV15 and J is TRBJ2-7; 11 positions match TRBD2. Germline loops: CDR1 LNHNV, CDR2 YYDKDF (reference sequence). Losses at the gene ends were 0 bases for V and 3 bases for J; bases not matched to a gene: 1. This CDR3 contains 15 residues. CDR3 protein: CATSRELAGDYEQYF. CDR3 bases: TGTGCCACCAGCAGAGAACTAGCGGGAGACTACGAGCAGTACTTC.

This clonotype has just a few counts. This sequence joins TRBV25-1 and TRBJ1-3; 7 nucleotides line up with TRBD1. V gave up 2 bases and J gave up 4 bases; unmatched junction bases: 11. This CDR3 has 17 residues. From germline, CDR1 is MGHDK and CDR2 SYGVNS. The CDR3 loop reads CASSELGSRGSGNTIYF. Here the CDR3 DNA reads TGTGCCAGCAGTGAACTGGGGAGCAGGGGGTCAGGAAACACCATATATTTT.

The chain uses TRBV24-1 and TRBJ2-1, with 14 nucleotides matching TRBD2. V shed 4 bases and J 7 bases; nucleotides not matched to a gene: 8. The CDR3 totals 17 residues. Germline V CDR1 and CDR2: KGHDR, SFDVKD. This CDR3 is CATSEVTSGGAGNEQFF. DNA for the CDR3: TGTGCCACCAGTGAGGTGACTAGCGGGGGGGCGGGTAATGAGCAGTTCTTC.

The chain is built from TRBV10-3 and TRBJ2-1, with 7 bases aligning to TRBD1. The last part of the DNA fits TRBJ2-7 better; the J call may be wrong. The CDR3 consists of 14 residues. The germline V gene has CDR1 ENHRY and CDR2 SYGVKD. The chain's CDR3 is CAINPGTAIYEQYF. CDR3 coding DNA: TGTGCCATCAACCCCGGGACAGCCATCTACGAGCAGTACTTC.

This chain joins TRBV19 and TRBJ2-4, with 10 positions matching TRBD1. The CDR3 totals 13 residues. Looked up from germline, CDR1 is LNHDA and CDR2 is SQIVND (reference sequence). The trim removed 10 bases at V and 8 bases at J, leaving 8 bases unmatched. CDR3 loop: CATGGGTGDIQYF. In DNA, the CDR3 is TGTGCCACTGGGGGCGGGACAGGGGACATTCAGTACTTC. Complete variable domain (other parts from reference TRBV19 and TRBJ2-4): DGGITQSPKYLFRKEGQNVTLSCEQNLNHDAMYWYRQDPGQGLRLIYYSQIVNDFQKGDIAEGYSVSREKKESFPLTVTSAQKNPTAFYLCATGGGTGDIQYFGAGTRLSVL.

The chain links TRBV10-3 to TRBJ1-6; D remains unclear. Per the germline V gene, CDR1 is ENHRY and CDR2 is SYGVKD. The CDR3 length is 13 residues. With 8 bases removed from V and 5 bases from J, the gap between germline ends came to 10 bases. This CDR3 reads CAIGGRDNSPLHF. DNA for the CDR3: TGTGCCATCGGCGGCAGAGATAATTCACCCCTCCACTTT.

The V gene is TRBV29-1, the J gene TRBJ2-1; the match to TRBD2 covers 7 bases. The ends lost 7 bases at V and 6 bases at J; junction bases unmatched: 6. The CDR3 runs 12 residues. Looked up from germline, CDR1 is SQVTM and CDR2 is ANQGSEA. The CDR3 coding sequence is TGCAGCGGCGAGGGCGGGGGCAATGAGCAGTTCTTC. As protein: CSGEGGGNEQFF.

This clonotype is a singleton in its sample. The junction departs from the called germline gene at one end, perhaps through a read error. This sequence joins TRBV24-1 and TRBJ2-1; D is unresolved. The CDR3 has 15 amino acids. The germline CDR1 and CDR2 sequences are KGHDR and SFDVKD. Written as DNA, the CDR3 is TGCGCCAGCAGCTTAGGCCTTCAGTTAGGCAATGAGCAGTTCTTC. Residues: CASSLGLQLGNEQFF.

This clonotype was seen just once. The V call is TRBV20-1, the J call TRBJ1-1; D perhaps matches TRBD1 (5 bases). The CDR3 is 16 residues long. Between the trimmed V and J ends, which lost 6 bases and 3 bases, there was a span of 23 bases. Germline lookup yields CDR1 DFQATT and CDR2 SNEGSKA (reference sequence). The CDR3 protein is CSAPGSGDSSDTEAFF. The CDR3 nucleotides are TGCAGTGCCCCAGGGTCGGGAGATAGCAGTGACACTGAAGCTTTCTTT.

Ten or more counts support this clonotype. V is TRBV5-1 and J is TRBJ1-1, with a possible D match to TRBD1 (5 bases). V was shortened by 0 bases and J by 0 bases, with 9 bases between the two germline ends. This CDR3 contains 15 residues. Germline CDR1 and CDR2: SGHRS and YFSETQ. The CDR3 here is CASSLEQGMNTEAFF. The CDR3 nucleotides are TGCGCCAGCAGCTTGGAGCAGGGTATGAACACTGAAGCTTTCTTT.

This clonotype was detected ten times or more. V gene TRBV10-2 combines with J gene TRBJ2-1, with a tentative D call TRBD2 (6 bases). CDR3 length: 16 amino acids. Deletions cut 3 bases from V and 3 bases from J, with 15 bases between. Per germline, CDR1 WSHSY and CDR2 SAAADI. The CDR3 protein is CASSDPGSLFYNEQFF. The CDR3 DNA follows: TGCGCCAGCAGTGACCCCGGGAGCCTATTCTACAATGAGCAGTTCTTC.

The chain couples TRBV7-3 to TRBJ2-1, with TRBD2 identical over 12 bases. Germline CDR1 SGHTA, CDR2 FQGTGA. The CDR3 consists of 15 residues. With 2 bases clipped from V and 8 bases from J, the junction kept 4 bases outside the gene matches. The CDR3 sequence: CASSLVPSGRDEQFF. The CDR3, as DNA: TGTGCCAGCAGCTTAGTGCCTAGCGGGAGGGATGAGCAGTTCTTC.

This clonotype was counted once. The chain carries TRBV19 and TRBJ2-7, with a weak D call TRBD1 (6 bases). The V gene lost 1 base and the J gene lost 5 bases, with 24 bases spanning the gap. Germline V gene sequence: CDR1 LNHDA, CDR2 SQIVND (reference sequence). The CDR3 loop spans 18 amino acids. The CDR3 spells CASSIGRGNHYRSHEQYF. CDR3 sequence (DNA): TGTGCCAGTAGTATAGGCAGGGGAAACCACTACCGGTCACACGAGCAGTACTTC. Supplemented by reference TRBV19 and TRBJ2-7, the full variable domain reads DGGITQSPKYLFRKEGQNVTLSCEQNLNHDAMYWYRQDPGQGLRLIYYSQIVNDFQKGDIAEGYSVSREKKESFPLTVTSAQKNPTAFYLCASSIGRGNHYRSHEQYFGPGTRLTVT.

This clonotype was seen once. This rearrangement joins TRBV10-3 to TRBJ1-2; 10 bases agree with TRBD1. The V segment lost 0 bases and the J segment 3 bases; nucleotides outside the gene matches: 7. The CDR3 has 17 residues. Germline lookup yields CDR1 ENHRY and CDR2 SYGVKD. The CDR3 region has the DNA TGTGCCATCAGTGAGTCCCGGGACAGGGGACAAGACTATGGCTACACCTTC. Translated: CAISESRDRGQDYGYTF.

J is TRBJ2-7 and V is TRBV25-1; D ambiguous. Germline loops: CDR1 MGHDK, CDR2 SYGVNS. This CDR3 region has 15 residues. Trimming took off 2 bases at V and 3 bases at J, with 14 bases between the two ends. CDR3 DNA sequence: TGTGCCAGCAGTGAAGGCCCGGGCAGGTTCTACGAGCAGTACTTC. As protein: CASSEGPGRFYEQYF.